This T cell receptor (beta chain) emerged from a study of blood T cell repertoires in COVID-19. Cohort placement rested on clinical history that participants reported themselves. In the study's own analysis: Quantification of nucleated cells was approximated via reference gene primer amplification. This table comes from immunoSEQ multiplex PCR, and its TCRdb copy is limited to in-frame clones, with some not included. That table gives V, J and clone size, and the DNA gave D and trimming. The sample carries about 300,000 clones, roughly 91% recorded once. The sequence was obtained from a woman in her 50s who had been exposed to COVID-19. Material for sequencing was PBMCs or T cells enriched from blood (not recorded which).

As DNA, the CDR3 is TGTGTCGGGGGACGGGGCTCTGGGGCCAACGTCCTGACTTTC. This gives the protein CVGGRGSGANVLTF. This rearrangement joins TRBV2 to TRBJ2-6, with TRBD2 as a possible D gene (6 bases). Germline CDR1 SNHLY, CDR2 FYNNEI. The CDR3 length is 14 residues.